A selection of T cell receptor beta chains follows, all from one sample in a study of neurological immune-mediated disorders. TCRdb reanalysed the 5' RACE reads using MiXCR and keeps one entry per CDR3 protein. The repertoire has fewer than 75,000 distinct CDR3 sequences, under 3.5% of them found once; the top ten carry over 3.5%. Sequencing was carried out using PBMCs. The receptors were gathered from a man aged 40-50 years with multiple sclerosis. The CDR3 runs from the conserved cysteine through the conserved F or W. Fields, in order: clone size, D gene, J gene, V gene, CDR3 DNA, CDR3 protein. A D gene is named only where the DNA matches it firmly. Clone size is shown for a subset of rows, as once, few, many or a class of expanded clone.

>many|TRBD2|TRBJ2-1|TRBV5-1
TGCGCCAGCCAGACTAGCGGGAGTACCTACAATGAGCAGTTCTTC
CASQTSGSTYNEQFF
>many|-|TRBJ1-2|TRBV3-1
TGTGCCAGCAGCCAAGTAGACAGCTATGGCTACACCTTC
CASSQVDSYGYTF
>many|-|TRBJ2-5|TRBV5-1
TGCGCCAGCAGCTTGGCACAGCTTCAAGAGACCCAGTACTTC
CASSLAQLQETQYF
>many|-|TRBJ1-2|TRBV11-2
TGTGCCAGCAGCTTAGCGGGATTCGGGTCTGGCTACACCTTC
CASSLAGFGSGYTF
>many|-|TRBJ2-1|TRBV29-1
TGCAGCGTAGCGTATAACAGGATGGTGGGGAATGAGCAGTTCTTC
CSVAYNRMVGNEQFF
>-|-|TRBJ1-5|TRBV5-1
TGCGCCAGCAGCCAGCGACCTAATCAGCCCCAGCATTTT
CASSQRPNQPQHF
>many|TRBD2|TRBJ2-1|TRBV5-1
TGCGCCAGCAGCTTACTAGCGGGACTAAATGAGCAGTTCTTC
CASSLLAGLNEQFF
>-|-|TRBJ2-2|TRBV20-1
TGCAGTGCTAGATACCCGGGAAAGGGGGCCGGGGAGCTGTTTTTT
CSARYPGKGAGELFF
>many|TRBD1|TRBJ1-4|TRBV20-1
TGCAGTGCTAGCCGACAGGGAAGCTCAAGCCAAAAACTGTTTTTT
CSASRQGSSSQKLFF
>many|TRBD1|TRBJ2-5|TRBV5-1
TGCGCCAGCAGCTTGACAGGGGGGCAAGAGACCCAGTACTTC
CASSLTGGQETQYF
>-|-|TRBJ2-7|TRBV7-9
TGTGACAGCAGCATGGACCGGGACGAGCAGTACTTC
CDSSMDRDEQYF
>many|-|TRBJ2-7|TRBV12-3/TRBV12-4
TGTGCCAGCAGTTCCCCGGAGAGGAGGGGATTCTACGAGCAGTACTTC
CASSSPERRGFYEQYF
>many|-|TRBJ1-4|TRBV11-2
TGTGCCAGCAGGGACCGTACAGGCAGTGAAAAACTGTTTTTT
CASRDRTGSEKLFF
>many|-|TRBJ1-4|TRBV24-1
TGTGCCACCAGTGACGCCCAGACGGCTGAAAAACTGTTTTTT
CATSDAQTAEKLFF
>many|-|TRBJ1-3|TRBV11-2
TGTGCCAGCAGCTTAGATCGGTCAGTCTCTGGAAACACCATATATTTT
CASSLDRSVSGNTIYF
>many|-|TRBJ2-4|TRBV5-5
TGTGCCAGCAGCTTGAGTGGCGAGCCAAAGGGGGTAAACATTCAGTACTTC
CASSLSGEPKGVNIQYF
>many|TRBD2|TRBJ2-5|TRBV7-6
TGTGCCAGCAGCCGCATACCGGGACTAGCGGAAGAGACCCAGTACTTC
CASSRIPGLAEETQYF
>-|-|TRBJ1-2|TRBV18
TGTGCCAGCTCACCGGGGGAAGGGCTTGGCTACACCTTC
CASSPGEGLGYTF
>many|TRBD1|TRBJ2-5|TRBV5-1
TGCGCCAGCAGCTTGGGAGGGACAGGGAATCAAGAGACCCAGTACTTC
CASSLGGTGNQETQYF
>many|-|TRBJ2-1|TRBV7-3
TGTGCCAGCAGCTTCGAGGCCAGGAATGAGCAGTTCTTC
CASSFEARNEQFF
>many|-|TRBJ2-5|TRBV14
TGTGCCAGCAGCCAAGATACGGGGTACCAAGAGACCCAGTACTTC
CASSQDTGYQETQYF
>many|-|TRBJ1-2|TRBV7-6
TGTGCCAGCAGCCCTCTAACAGGGCATGGCTACACCTTC
CASSPLTGHGYTF
>few|TRBD2|TRBJ2-5|TRBV5-6
TGTGCCAGCAGCACTAGACTAGCGGGTAAAGAGACCCAGTACTTC
CASSTRLAGKETQYF